The next 23 T cell receptor beta chains were all read from a single sample in a study of blood T cell repertoires in COVID-19. Here immunoSEQ multiplex PCR was the method, and the copy in TCRdb shows in-frame clones only, minus some. The sample consists of about 120,000 clones, around 80% of them appearing once. The sequenced sample consisted of peripheral blood. The receptors shown here come from a man aged 40-49 years with active or convalescent COVID-19.

J is TRBJ1-1 and V is TRBV10-3, with D unresolved. CDR1 is ENHRY, CDR2 SYGVKD, per germline. The CDR3 covers 15 residues. Trimming left V 0 bases short and J 2 bases short, with 10 bases between. CDR3 DNA sequence: TGTGCCATCAGTGAGTCTCAGGCACTCAACACTGAAGCTTTCTTT. It yields the protein CAISESQALNTEAFF.

The chain links TRBV28 to TRBJ2-3; the match to TRBD2 covers 9 bases. The CDR3 is 15 residues long. Trimming cost V 6 bases and J 0 bases; bases outside gene matches: 4. The germline gives CDR1 MDHEN, CDR2 SYDVKM. The CDR3 protein is CASRRLAASTDTQYF. In nucleotides, the CDR3 is TGTGCCAGCAGGAGACTAGCGGCTAGCACAGATACGCAGTATTTT.

The rearrangement joins TRBV2 to TRBJ1-1; weak D call: TRBD1 (6 bases). CDR1 and CDR2 (germline): SNHLY, FYNNEI. The CDR3 has 13 residues. The V and J ends lost 6 bases and 4 bases respectively, with 12 bases between them. DNA of the CDR3: TGTGCCAGCAGATTCAGGGGCGGCACTGAAGCTTTCTTT. It codes for CASRFRGGTEAFF.

This rearrangement joins TRBV27 to TRBJ2-7; possibly TRBD1 for D (5 bases). Looked up from germline, CDR1 is MNHEY and CDR2 is SMNVEV (reference sequence). Trimming removed 5 bases from V and 2 bases from J, with 16 bases in between. This CDR3 region has 15 residues. The CDR3 DNA is TGTGCCAGCAGTATGGACACCCAAGCCCCCTACGAGCAGTACTTC. Its translation is CASSMDTQAPYEQYF.

The chain links TRBV19 to TRBJ1-6; D ambiguous. The germline CDR1 and CDR2 sequences are LNHDA and SQIVND (reference sequence). This CDR3 is built from 15 residues. V was trimmed by 7 bases and J by 5 bases, leaving 15 bases between them. CDR3: CASTPPGYHNSPLHF. In DNA, the CDR3 is TGTGCCAGTACCCCCCCGGGGTACCATAATTCACCCCTCCACTTT.

The rearrangement joins TRBV5-1 to TRBJ1-1; no clear D gene. The CDR3 contains 15 residues. The germline V and J ends were trimmed by 4 bases and 1 base, with 14 bases remaining between them. The germline V gene encodes CDR1 SGHRS and CDR2 YFSETQ. CDR3 loop: CASSHLATENTEAFF. The CDR3 DNA follows: TGCGCCAGCAGCCACCTAGCGACGGAGAACACTGAAGCTTTCTTT.

The gene calls are TRBV5-4 and TRBJ2-1; tentatively, D is TRBD2 (6 bases). Germline lookup yields CDR1 SGHNT and CDR2 YYREEE (reference sequence). The CDR3 is made up of 15 amino acids. V was clipped by 0 bases and J by 4 bases, with 11 bases between them. The CDR3 region has the DNA TGTGCCAGCAGCTTGGTTAGCGGCCTATACAATGAGCAGTTCTTC. Encoded protein: CASSLVSGLYNEQFF.

The chain recombines TRBV7-2 with TRBJ1-5; possible D gene TRBD1, 5 bases. The CDR3 runs to 14 residues. CDR1 is SGHTA and CDR2 is FQGNSA in the germline V gene. Trimming stripped 4 bases from V and 6 bases from J, with 13 bases between. CDR3 DNA: TGTGCCAGCAGCTCCCCGTCAGGGTTTCAGCCCCAGCATTTT. Protein sequence: CASSSPSGFQPQHF.

The chain employs TRBV7-2 and TRBJ1-5; possibly TRBD1 for D (6 bases). V was clipped by 3 bases and J by 1 base, with 7 bases between them. The CDR3 length is 14 residues. In germline, CDR1 is SGHTA, CDR2 FQGNSA. The CDR3: CASSFGQSNQPQHF. The CDR3 DNA reads TGTGCCAGCAGCTTTGGACAGAGCAATCAGCCCCAGCATTTT.

This clone occurred once. This sequence joins TRBV27 and TRBJ2-7, with 16 positions matching TRBD2. Per germline, CDR1 MNHEY and CDR2 SMNVEV (reference sequence). The CDR3 covers 17 residues. V trimming: 6 bases; J trimming: 7 bases; junction bases outside the gene matches: 12. CDR3: CASSVPGLAGGPGEQYF. The CDR3, as DNA: TGTGCCAGCAGCGTCCCGGGACTAGCGGGAGGGCCGGGGGAGCAGTACTTC.

The DNA of the CDR3 is TGTGCCAGCATGTCTCCTCGCTCCTATAATTCACCCCTCCACTTT. Its protein is CASMSPRSYNSPLHF. J is TRBJ1-6 and V is TRBV30; D call uncertain. The CDR3 loop spans 15 amino acids. V dropped 8 bases and J dropped 0 bases, with 14 bases sitting between them. Germline V gives CDR1 GTSNPN, CDR2 SVGIG (reference sequence).

CDR3 bases: TGTGCCAGCAGCTTGTGGCAGGGGGGCATCGGGGAGCTGTTTTTT. It translates to CASSLWQGGIGELFF. This chain joins TRBV5-6 and TRBJ2-2; TRBD1 is a possible D gene (7 bases). V lost 1 base to trimming and J lost 7 bases, with 14 bases between them. Germline CDR1 SGHDT, CDR2 YYEEEE. The CDR3 runs to 15 residues.

This clone was detected once. J is TRBJ2-1 and V is TRBV5-1, with TRBD1 matching over 8 bases. V lost 4 bases to trimming and J lost 2 bases; unmatched junction nucleotides: 5. Germline CDR1 and CDR2: SGHRS and YFSETQ. This CDR3 is 15 amino acids long. The CDR3 is CASSPGGDPYNEQFF. CDR3 in DNA: TGCGCCAGCAGCCCAGGGGGCGACCCCTACAATGAGCAGTTCTTC.

V gene TRBV10-1 combines with J gene TRBJ1-3; tentative D call: TRBD1 (6 bases). This CDR3 contains 18 residues. The germline V gene has CDR1 WNHNN and CDR2 SYGVQD (reference sequence). Trimming shortened V by 7 bases and J by 4 bases, and 26 bases separated the two germline ends. CDR3 sequence (DNA): TGCGCCAGCAAAGGAGGACGGGAGGAGGGGGAAAAAGGAAACACCATATATTTT. This codes for CASKGGREEGEKGNTIYF.

This clone was detected only once. The chain combines TRBV10-3 with TRBJ2-5, with a weak D call TRBD2 (7 bases). Germline V CDR1 and CDR2: ENHRY, SYGVKD. V was clipped by 6 bases and J by 4 bases, with 15 bases between them. The CDR3 is 14 residues long. CDR3 sequence: CAIRRGGAGETQYF. DNA of the CDR3: TGTGCCATCAGACGAGGGGGGGCCGGAGAGACCCAGTACTTC.

The rearrangement links TRBV7-9 to TRBJ2-7; possibly TRBD1 for D (5 bases). This CDR3 contains 15 residues. Germline values: CDR1 SEHNR, CDR2 FQNEAQ (reference sequence). The V and J ends lost 1 base and 5 bases respectively, with 15 bases between them. The CDR3 nucleotides are TGTGCCAGCAGCTTAGGGGGCAGGGCTGAAGACGAGCAGTACTTC. Amino acids: CASSLGGRAEDEQYF.

The chain carries TRBV5-1 and TRBJ2-7; D remains unclear. The CDR3 contains 13 residues. Trimming took 5 bases from V and 1 from J, leaving 10 bases between them. CDR1 is SGHRS and CDR2 is YFSETQ in the germline V gene. The CDR3 nucleotides read TGCGCCAGCAGGTTTGGCGGATCCTACGAGCAGTACTTC. Protein sequence: CASRFGGSYEQYF.

V and J are TRBV28 and TRBJ1-5, with 7 bases matching TRBD1. Per germline, CDR1 MDHEN and CDR2 SYDVKM. The junction had 7 bases not matched to a gene; V was cut back by 7 bases and J by 4 bases. CDR3 size: 14 residues. The CDR3, as DNA: TGTGCCAGCAACGGATTGACAGGGAATCAGCCCCAGCATTTT. It is translated as CASNGLTGNQPQHF.

The chain links TRBV28 to TRBJ1-2, with 8 bases matching TRBD1. There are 16 residues in the CDR3. Germline loops: CDR1 MDHEN, CDR2 SYDVKM. The V segment lost 6 bases and the J segment 1 base; nucleotides outside the gene matches: 10. The chain's CDR3 is CASRYHTGQGNYGYTF. The CDR3, as DNA: TGTGCCAGCAGATATCATACCGGACAGGGTAACTATGGCTACACCTTC.

A remark on this clone: The sample carries other DNA sequences with the same CDR3. The rearrangement joins TRBV5-5 to TRBJ1-5, with TRBD1 identical over 11 bases. From germline, CDR1 is SGHKS and CDR2 YYEKEE (reference sequence). CDR3 size: 16 residues. Unmatched junction bases numbered 5, after V lost 0 bases and J lost 6 bases. The CDR3 DNA reads as TGTGCCAGCAGCTTGGGGACAGGGGGCCCTGGTCAGCCCCAGCATTTT. Protein sequence: CASSLGTGGPGQPQHF.

This clone was found a few times. The chain combines TRBV19 with TRBJ1-1; TRBD1 might be the D (5 bases). Germline assignment: CDR1 LNHDA and CDR2 SQIVND (reference sequence). The V and J ends lost 10 bases and 4 bases respectively, with 7 bases between them. The CDR3 runs to 10 residues. The CDR3 loop reads CAIGGTEAFF. CDR3 in DNA: TGTGCCATCGGGGGCACTGAAGCTTTCTTT.

This clone was counted at least ten times. The genes are TRBV27 and TRBJ2-7; 8 nucleotides align to TRBD1. Germline trimming cut 4 bases from V and 3 bases from J; bases unmatched to any gene: 5. Germline V gene data show CDR1 as MNHEY and CDR2 as SMNVEV (reference sequence). CDR3 length: 14 residues. CDR3 DNA sequence: TGTGCCAGCAGTTCCCCGGACAGGGTCTACGAGCAGTACTTC. Protein product: CASSSPDRVYEQYF.

The chain combines TRBV27 with TRBJ2-1, with TRBD2 as a possible D gene (5 bases). Deletions cut 3 bases from V and 7 bases from J, with 10 bases between. CDR3 length: 13 residues. CDR1 is MNHEY, CDR2 SMNVEV, per germline (reference sequence). CDR3 region: CASSLRLANEQFF. The CDR3 nucleotides are TGTGCCAGCAGTTTGAGGCTAGCAAATGAGCAGTTCTTC.